One sample yielded the 27 T cell receptor beta chains listed below, sequenced in a study of monozygotic twins with inflammatory bowel disease. One entry per CDR3 protein, without DNA, is what TCRdb gives after re-calling the 5' RACE reads. Its table records under 200,000 distinct CDR3 sequences. The specimen was blood. The receptors stem from a human donor with ulcerative colitis or Crohn's disease, or a healthy co-twin of an affected twin (not recorded which).

The J gene is TRBJ1-2, the V gene TRBV9. From germline, CDR1 is SGDLS and CDR2 YYNGEE. The CDR3 has 15 residues. The CDR3: CASSVGDKNPYGYTF.

The rearrangement uses TRBV7-8 and TRBJ2-2; TCRdb's D call, TRBD1, is unchecked because there is no DNA. The CDR3 is 16 residues long. CDR1 SGHVS and CDR2 FQNEAQ come from the germline V gene. The CDR3 spells CASSTRGYRVPGELFF.

V and J are TRBV20-1 and TRBJ2-7; TCRdb returns TRBD1, unconfirmable since there is no DNA. The CDR3 runs to 15 residues. CDR1 is DFQATT and CDR2 is SNEGSKA in the germline V gene (reference sequence). The CDR3 sequence is CSARSLRDTLYEQYF.

The chain employs TRBV9 and TRBJ1-4; as DNA is missing, the TRBD1 call by TCRdb cannot be tested. Germline V CDR1 and CDR2: SGDLS, YYNGEE. There are 16 residues in the CDR3. The CDR3 sequence: CASSVGQGVWNEKLFF.

The rearrangement links TRBV30 to TRBJ1-2; the TCRdb D gene call, TRBD1, has no DNA to confirm it. The length of the CDR3 is 11 residues. Looked up from germline, CDR1 is GTSNPN and CDR2 is SVGIG (reference sequence). The CDR3 is CAWSTGTGRTF.

J is TRBJ2-1 and V is TRBV20-1; no DNA is available, so the TRBD1 call from TCRdb remains unchecked. The CDR3 has 13 amino acids. The V gene's germline CDR1 is DFQATT and CDR2 SNEGSKA (reference sequence). The CDR3 here is CSALWGADNEQFF.

This chain links TRBV10-3 with TRBJ1-5. The CDR3 is 14 residues long. Germline V CDR1 and CDR2: ENHRY, SYGVKD. The CDR3: CAIRLEGRDQPQHF.

The chain couples TRBV24-1 to TRBJ2-1; the TCRdb D gene call, TRBD2, has no DNA to confirm it. The germline CDR1 and CDR2 sequences are KGHDR and SFDVKD. CDR3 size: 16 residues. CDR3 region: CATSDLGGSSYNEQFF.

J is TRBJ2-2 and V is TRBV5-4; absent DNA, TCRdb's TRBD1 call cannot be checked. The CDR3 totals 15 residues. CDR1 SGHNT and CDR2 YYREEE come from the germline V gene (reference sequence). The CDR3 sequence is CASSLDRVGTGELFF.

V usage is TRBV20-1 and J usage is TRBJ2-5; the D call of TRBD2 rests on TCRdb alone, since no DNA is present to check it. The CDR3 is made up of 16 amino acids. CDR1 DFQATT and CDR2 SNEGSKA come from the germline V gene (reference sequence). The CDR3 loop reads CSAKLLTSGRGETQYF.

The rearrangement links TRBV9 to TRBJ2-7; checking the TCRdb D call of TRBD1 is not possible without DNA. The CDR3 spans 14 residues. Germline values: CDR1 SGDLS, CDR2 YYNGEE. The CDR3 loop is CASSAWDAPYEQYF. The whole variable domain, filled in from reference TRBV9 and TRBJ2-7, reads DSGVTQTPKHLITATGQRVTLRCSPRSGDLSVYWYQQSLDQGLQFLIQYYNGEERAKGNILERFSAQQFPDLHSELNLSSLELGDSALYFCASSAWDAPYEQYFGPGTRLTVT.

The chain has TRBV25-1 and TRBJ2-2; TCRdb's D call, TRBD2, is unchecked because there is no DNA. The CDR3 loop spans 17 amino acids. Germline V gene data show CDR1 as MGHDK and CDR2 as SYGVNS. The CDR3 protein is CASSELRLAGDVGELFF.

V is TRBV7-8 and J is TRBJ1-5; TCRdb designates TRBD1, a call that cannot be tested without DNA. Germline CDR1 is SGHVS and CDR2 is FQNEAQ. This CDR3 contains 15 residues. The CDR3 is CASSLEGTGNQPQHF.

The chain joins TRBV6-2 or TRBV6-3 to TRBJ1-2. CDR1 MNHEY and CDR2 SVGEGT come from the germline V gene. The CDR3 has 15 amino acids. The CDR3 loop is CASRYSRQANYGYTF.

The V call is TRBV25-1, the J call TRBJ2-2; TCRdb's D gene call, TRBD1, goes unchecked for lack of DNA. Germline V gene sequence: CDR1 MGHDK, CDR2 SYGVNS. This CDR3 is 14 amino acids long. CDR3 sequence: CASSENGRTGELFF.

The chain has TRBV29-1 and TRBJ2-2. The CDR3 is 11 amino acids. Germline V gene lookup returns CDR1 SQVTM and CDR2 ANQGSEA. CDR3 sequence reads: CSVVHTGELFF.

The chain combines TRBV14 with TRBJ1-4; with no DNA, the TCRdb D assignment of TRBD1 cannot be verified. CDR1 SGHDN and CDR2 FVKESK come from the germline V gene. The CDR3 length is 14 residues. The CDR3 spells CASSRTRTNEKLFF.

The genes are TRBV7-2 and TRBJ2-7. The germline V gene encodes CDR1 SGHTA and CDR2 FQGNSA. The CDR3 runs 16 residues. This CDR3 reads CASSLASFRLHYEQYF.

This chain connects TRBV6-1 to TRBJ1-2. From germline, CDR1 is MNHNS and CDR2 SASEGT. This CDR3 has 12 residues. The CDR3: CASREAGWGYTF.

The chain carries TRBV10-1 and TRBJ2-1; TCRdb's D gene call, TRBD2, goes unchecked for lack of DNA. The CDR3 runs to 19 residues. Germline loops: CDR1 WNHNN, CDR2 SYGVQD (reference sequence). CDR3 amino acids: CASSESGYRGRTTYNEQFF.

The V gene is TRBV11-1, the J gene TRBJ2-1; TCRdb calls TRBD2, which cannot be checked without DNA. The germline V gene has CDR1 SGHAT and CDR2 FQDESV (reference sequence). The length of the CDR3 is 19 residues. This CDR3 is CASSFKGRLAGHTYNEQFF.

The rearrangement joins TRBV9 to TRBJ1-5; TCRdb's assignment of TRBD1 cannot be checked, as there is no DNA. The germline V gene has CDR1 SGDLS and CDR2 YYNGEE. The CDR3 is 15 amino acids. CDR3 in amino acids: CASSEGRTGQGPQHF.

This sequence joins TRBV7-8 and TRBJ2-6; without DNA, the TCRdb call of TRBD1 cannot be checked. The CDR3 is made up of 16 amino acids. CDR1 is SGHVS, CDR2 FQNEAQ, per germline. CDR3 loop: CASSSYRAAGANVLTF.

The genes are TRBV10-2 and TRBJ2-3; TCRdb selects TRBD1, and the lack of DNA leaves this call unchecked. Germline assignment: CDR1 WSHSY and CDR2 SAAADI. The CDR3 is made up of 16 amino acids. This CDR3 reads CASRRDRGPSTDTQYF.

V is TRBV6-5 and J is TRBJ1-4. This CDR3 is 15 amino acids long. CDR1 and CDR2 from the germline V gene are MNHEY and SVGAGI. CDR3 sequence reads: CASSLMMGGNEKLFF.

This chain connects TRBV15 to TRBJ2-7; TCRdb selects TRBD1, and the lack of DNA leaves this call unchecked. The CDR3 has 17 residues. Germline V gene lookup returns CDR1 LNHNV and CDR2 YYDKDF (reference sequence). This CDR3 reads CATSRDRGTGGRREQYF.

V and J are TRBV6-2 or TRBV6-3 and TRBJ1-1; TCRdb's assignment of TRBD1 cannot be checked, as there is no DNA. Germline V lookup: CDR1 MNHEY, CDR2 SVGEGT. This CDR3 spans 13 amino acids. CDR3 sequence: CASSYGRVTEAFF.